This TCR beta chain appears in the sequencing data of a study of blood T cell repertoires in COVID-19. The overall study: The study drew acute and convalescent COVID-19 samples from the United States, Italy and Spain. T cells, B-cell-depleted T cells, or PBMCs provided the cDNA or gDNA that served as material.

This clone was seen just once. As processed by the authors: It was from reference gene primer amplification that nucleated cell counts were estimated. Generated by immunoSEQ multiplex PCR, the TCRdb table keeps only in-frame clones and is missing some. That table gives V, J and clone size, and the DNA gave D and trimming. The profile shows about 260,000 clones, around nine tenths of them singletons. V was shortened by 2 bases and J by 4 bases, with 15 bases between the two germline ends. The CDR3 covers 16 residues. From germline, CDR1 is LGHNT and CDR2 FRNRAP. This clonotype was sampled from a man younger than 40 with active or convalescent COVID-19. This chain joins TRBV12-5 and TRBJ1-5; perhaps TRBD1 as D (5 bases). Specimen: peripheral blood. Here the CDR3 reads CASGLQLAGTNQPQHF. The CDR3 region has the DNA TGTGCTAGTGGTTTGCAGTTGGCAGGGACTAATCAGCCCCAGCATTTT.